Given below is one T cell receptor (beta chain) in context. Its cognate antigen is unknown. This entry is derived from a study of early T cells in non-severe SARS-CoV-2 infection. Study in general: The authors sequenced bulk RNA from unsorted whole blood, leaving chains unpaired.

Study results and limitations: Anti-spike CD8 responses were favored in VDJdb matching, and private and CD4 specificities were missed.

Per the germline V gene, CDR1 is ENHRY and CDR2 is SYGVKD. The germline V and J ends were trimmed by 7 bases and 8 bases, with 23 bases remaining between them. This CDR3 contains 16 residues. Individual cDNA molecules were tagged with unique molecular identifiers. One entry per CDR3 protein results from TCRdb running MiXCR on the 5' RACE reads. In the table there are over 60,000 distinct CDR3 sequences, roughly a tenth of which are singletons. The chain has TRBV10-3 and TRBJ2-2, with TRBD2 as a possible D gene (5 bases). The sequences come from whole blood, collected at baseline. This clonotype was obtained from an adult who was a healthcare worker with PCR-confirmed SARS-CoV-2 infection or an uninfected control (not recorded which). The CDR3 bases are TGTGCCATCAAGGGAGCTGATGGGTTACACGGAGGGGAGCTGTTTTTT. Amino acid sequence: CAIKGADGLHGGELFF.